This T cell receptor (beta chain) was retrieved from a study of CD8 T cells in ankylosing spondylitis. Trimming cost V 6 bases and J 1 base; bases outside gene matches: 3. CDR1 and CDR2 (germline): DFQATT, SNEGSKA (reference sequence). This CDR3 spans 13 amino acids. Ten or more counts support this clonotype. Its specificity is not known. MiXCR, run by TCRdb on the 5' RACE reads, gives a single entry per CDR3 protein. The profile shows about 800,000 distinct CDR3 sequences, roughly 12% of them singletons. General study points: Disease-linked clones bore a CD8+ phenotype and were relatively rare in peripheral blood. A TCR beta motif of roughly 8 highly homologous variants appeared characteristic of ankylosing spondylitis blood.

The V and J genes are TRBV20-1 and TRBJ2-7, with TRBD2 matching over 10 bases. This clonotype was obtained from a male donor with ankylosing spondylitis. Source material: blood, either unsorted or a sorted T cell fraction (not recorded which). Written as DNA, the CDR3 is TGCAGTGCCTGGACTAGCGGATCCTACGAGCAGTACTTC. Its protein product is CSAWTSGSYEQYF.